These T cell receptor beta chains were read from a single sample in a study of blood T cell repertoires in COVID-19. Using immunoSEQ multiplex PCR, the repertoire was profiled, and TCRdb retains in-frame clones only, with some absent. This sample carries about 62,000 clones, less than 85% of them seen once, and the ten largest clones take about 18%. The sequencing input was peripheral blood. These receptors were collected from a man in his sixties with acute or convalescent COVID-19. Each CDR3 is given with its conserved first and last residue. A D gene is named only where the DNA matches it firmly. Not all rows give a size; the values are once, few, many and, for expanded clones, a class.

size: .; V: TRBV7-7; D: TRBD2; J: TRBJ2-5; DNA: TGTGCTAGCAGCTTGGGCGGGGGGGAGGTCCAAGAGACCCAGTACTTC; CDR3: CASSLGGGEVQETQYF
size: .; V: TRBV6-5; D: .; J: TRBJ1-2; DNA: TGTGCCAGCAGATATTCCGACAGTTTCTACACCTTC; CDR3: CASRYSDSFYTF
size: .; V: TRBV7-3; D: TRBD1; J: TRBJ2-2; DNA: TGTGCCAGCAGCCAAGACAGGGGTGGGGTCAGGGAGCTGTTTTTT; CDR3: CASSQDRGGVRELFF
size: .; V: TRBV14; D: .; J: TRBJ1-3; DNA: TGTGCCAGCAGCCAAGAATTGAACGGGAACTCTGGAAACACCATATATTTT; CDR3: CASSQELNGNSGNTIYF
size: few; V: TRBV9; D: .; J: TRBJ2-1; DNA: TGTGCCAGCAGCGTAATCGCGGGTTACAATGAGCAGTTCTTC; CDR3: CASSVIAGYNEQFF
size: .; V: TRBV6-1; D: TRBD1; J: TRBJ2-1; DNA: TGTGCCAGCAGTGAAATTCTGGGACAGGGGGGGAATGAGCAGTTCTTC; CDR3: CASSEILGQGGNEQFF
size: .; V: TRBV5-8; D: .; J: TRBJ2-7; DNA: TGTGCCAGCAGCCGGCGGGTCGAGCAGTACTTC; CDR3: CASSRRVEQYF
size: once; V: TRBV11-2; D: TRBD2; J: TRBJ2-5; DNA: TGTGCCAGCAGCTCGGGACTAGCGGCGGGGGAGACCCAGTACTTC; CDR3: CASSSGLAAGETQYF
size: .; V: TRBV4-1; D: .; J: TRBJ2-7; DNA: TGCGCCAGCAGCCAAGCCGGGACATACCTATTCTACGAGCAGTACTTC; CDR3: CASSQAGTYLFYEQYF
size: .; V: TRBV2; D: .; J: TRBJ2-7; DNA: TGTGCCAGCAGTGTGGCAGGGGCTTCCTACGAGCAGTACTTC; CDR3: CASSVAGASYEQYF
size: few; V: TRBV25-1; D: TRBD2; J: TRBJ2-1; DNA: TGTGCCAGCGGAAAGACTAGCGGGGCGGAGTTCTTC; CDR3: CASGKTSGAEFF
size: .; V: TRBV30; D: TRBD2; J: TRBJ2-6; DNA: TGTGCCTGGAGTGGCCTAGCGGGTGGCACTGGGGCCAACGTCCTGACTTTC; CDR3: CAWSGLAGGTGANVLTF
size: .; V: TRBV20-1; D: .; J: TRBJ1-2; DNA: TGCAGGGGGGGATCTAACTATGGCTACACCTTC; CDR3: CRGGSNYGYTF
size: once; V: TRBV6-1; D: .; J: TRBJ2-3; DNA: TGTGCCAGCAGTGACGGTTCCGGGGTTACCACAGATACGCAGTATTTT; CDR3: CASSDGSGVTTDTQYF
size: .; V: TRBV27; D: TRBD1; J: TRBJ1-1; DNA: TGTGCCAGCAGTTTATGGTGGGACAGTGAAGCTTTCTTT; CDR3: CASSLWWDSEAFF
size: .; V: TRBV2; D: TRBD2; J: TRBJ2-3; DNA: TGTGCCAGCAGTGGAAATAGCGGGAGGGCATCGAAGGCAGATACGCAGTATTTT; CDR3: CASSGNSGRASKADTQYF
size: .; V: TRBV5-1; D: TRBD2; J: TRBJ2-2; DNA: TGCGCCAGCAGCGGGCGCGGGAGGGGGAACACCGGGGAGCTGTTTTTT; CDR3: CASSGRGRGNTGELFF
size: .; V: TRBV30; D: .; J: TRBJ1-1; DNA: TGTGCCTGGAGTGTATCCATGAACACTGAAGCTTTCTTT; CDR3: CAWSVSMNTEAFF
size: .; V: TRBV11-3; D: TRBD1; J: TRBJ2-3; DNA: TGTGCCAGCAGCTTAAGACAGGGGGAGACAGATACGCAGTATTTT; CDR3: CASSLRQGETDTQYF
size: .; V: TRBV9; D: TRBD2; J: TRBJ2-3; DNA: TGTGCCAGCAGCGTAGTCGGGGGGAGAGGGGATACGCAGTATTTT; CDR3: CASSVVGGRGDTQYF
size: .; V: TRBV7-3; D: TRBD1; J: TRBJ2-3; DNA: TGTGCCAGCAGCCCCGGGACAGGGGGCTTTACAGATACGCAGTATTTT; CDR3: CASSPGTGGFTDTQYF
size: .; V: TRBV3-1/TRBV3-2; D: TRBD2; J: TRBJ2-7; DNA: TGTGCCAGCAGCCGATCTAGCGGGAGCTCGGACGAGCAGTACTTC; CDR3: CASSRSSGSSDEQYF
size: .; V: TRBV18; D: TRBD1; J: TRBJ2-3; DNA: TGTGCCAGCTCACCTACAGACAGGGGAGATACGCAGTATTTT; CDR3: CASSPTDRGDTQYF
size: .; V: TRBV6-5; D: .; J: TRBJ2-5; DNA: TGTGCCAGCAGTTACTCAACAGGGCTAGAGACCCAGTACTTC; CDR3: CASSYSTGLETQYF
size: .; V: TRBV14; D: .; J: TRBJ2-7; DNA: TGTGCCAGCAGCCAAGCGTTTCCGGGCTCCTACGAGCAGTACTTC; CDR3: CASSQAFPGSYEQYF
size: .; V: TRBV19; D: TRBD2; J: TRBJ2-1; DNA: TGTGCCAGTAGTGGGGAGCTAGCGGGATACAATGAGCAGTTCTTC; CDR3: CASSGELAGYNEQFF
size: .; V: TRBV7-2; D: .; J: TRBJ2-7; DNA: TGTGCCAGCAGCTTAGTAGGGCTAGCGTTGTACGAGCAGTACTTC; CDR3: CASSLVGLALYEQYF
size: .; V: TRBV2; D: TRBD2; J: TRBJ2-1; DNA: TGTGCCAGCAGTGTTCGGGAGGGCAAGCAGTTCTTC; CDR3: CASSVREGKQFF
size: .; V: TRBV5-6; D: .; J: TRBJ2-2; DNA: TGTGCCAGCAGCTTGGTAAGGAGCGACACCGGGGAGCTGTTTTTT; CDR3: CASSLVRSDTGELFF
size: .; V: TRBV9; D: .; J: TRBJ1-6; DNA: TGTGCCAGCAGCGTAGGGCAGAATAATTCACCCCTCCACTTT; CDR3: CASSVGQNNSPLHF
size: once; V: TRBV6-5; D: TRBD2; J: TRBJ2-2; DNA: TGTGCCAGCAACAGACTAGCGACGAACACCGGGGAGCTGTTTTTT; CDR3: CASNRLATNTGELFF
size: .; V: TRBV2; D: .; J: TRBJ1-2; DNA: TGTGCCAGCAGTGTGTCCGGGTATAATGGCTACACCTTC; CDR3: CASSVSGYNGYTF
size: .; V: TRBV15; D: .; J: TRBJ2-7; DNA: TGTGCCACCAGACGGGACACCTCCTACGAGCAGTACTTC; CDR3: CATRRDTSYEQYF
size: .; V: TRBV27; D: .; J: TRBJ2-1; DNA: TGTGCCAGCAGTTTCCGGGTGGTGGGTGAGCAGTTCTTC; CDR3: CASSFRVVGEQFF
size: .; V: TRBV4-3; D: .; J: TRBJ2-5; DNA: TGCGCCAGCAGCCAAGATTACAGGGTTGTAGAGACCCAGTACTTC; CDR3: CASSQDYRVVETQYF